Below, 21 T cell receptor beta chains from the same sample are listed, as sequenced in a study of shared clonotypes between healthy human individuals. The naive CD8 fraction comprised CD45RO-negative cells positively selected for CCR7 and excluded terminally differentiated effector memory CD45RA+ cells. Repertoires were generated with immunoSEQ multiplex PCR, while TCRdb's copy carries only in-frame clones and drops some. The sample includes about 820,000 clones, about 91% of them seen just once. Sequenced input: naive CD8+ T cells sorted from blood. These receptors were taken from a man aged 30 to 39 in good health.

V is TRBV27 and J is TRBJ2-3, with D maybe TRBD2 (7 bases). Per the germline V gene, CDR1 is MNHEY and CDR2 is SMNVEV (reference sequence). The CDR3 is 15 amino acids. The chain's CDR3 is CAWGGLGLSTDTQYF. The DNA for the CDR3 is TGTGCATGGGGGGGGCTCGGACTTAGCACAGATACGCAGTATTTT.

The CDR3 DNA reads TGTGCTAGTGGTTTGTACGAGACTAGCGAACTTTACAATGAGCAGTTCTTC. It is translated as CASGLYETSELYNEQFF. The rearrangement uses TRBV12-5 and TRBJ2-1; 8 nucleotides line up with TRBD2. With 2 bases clipped from V and 4 bases from J, the junction kept 10 bases outside the gene matches. Per germline, CDR1 LGHNT and CDR2 FRNRAP. CDR3 size: 17 residues.

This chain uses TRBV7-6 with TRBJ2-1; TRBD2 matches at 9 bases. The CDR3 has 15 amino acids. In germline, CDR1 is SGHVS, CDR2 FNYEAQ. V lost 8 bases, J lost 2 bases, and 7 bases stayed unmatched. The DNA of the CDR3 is TGTGCCAGCCTGGAGGTAGCGGGAGCCTACAATGAGCAGTTCTTC. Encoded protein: CASLEVAGAYNEQFF.

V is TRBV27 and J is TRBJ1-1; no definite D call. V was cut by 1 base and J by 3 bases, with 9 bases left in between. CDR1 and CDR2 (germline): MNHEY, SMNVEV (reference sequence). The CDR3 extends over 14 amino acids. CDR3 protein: CASSLWGFDTEAFF. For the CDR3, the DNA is TGTGCCAGCAGTTTATGGGGTTTTGACACTGAAGCTTTCTTT.

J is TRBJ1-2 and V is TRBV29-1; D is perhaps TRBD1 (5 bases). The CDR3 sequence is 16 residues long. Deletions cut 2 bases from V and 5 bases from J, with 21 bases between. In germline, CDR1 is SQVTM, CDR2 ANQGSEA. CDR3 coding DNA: TGCAGCGTTGAAATATTGGGACGAAAAGGGGAGTATGGCTACACCTTC. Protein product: CSVEILGRKGEYGYTF.

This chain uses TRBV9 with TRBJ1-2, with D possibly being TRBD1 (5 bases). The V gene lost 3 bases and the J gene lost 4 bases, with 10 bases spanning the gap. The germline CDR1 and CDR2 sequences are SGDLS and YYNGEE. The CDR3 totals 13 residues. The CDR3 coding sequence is TGTGCCAGCAGCGGAGACAGAACCTATGGCTACACCTTC. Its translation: CASSGDRTYGYTF.

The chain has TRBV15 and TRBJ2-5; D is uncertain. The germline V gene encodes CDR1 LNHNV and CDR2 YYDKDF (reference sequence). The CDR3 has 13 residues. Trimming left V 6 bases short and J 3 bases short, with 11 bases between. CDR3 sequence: CATRDGREETQYF. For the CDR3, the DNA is TGTGCCACCAGAGACGGCAGAGAAGAGACCCAGTACTTC.

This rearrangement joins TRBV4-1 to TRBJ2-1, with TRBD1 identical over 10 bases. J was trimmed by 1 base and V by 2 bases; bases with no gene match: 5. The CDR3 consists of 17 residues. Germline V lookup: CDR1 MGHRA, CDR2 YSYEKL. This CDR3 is CASSQTGQGISYNEQFF. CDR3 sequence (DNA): TGCGCCAGCAGCCAAACGGGACAGGGGATATCCTACAATGAGCAGTTCTTC.

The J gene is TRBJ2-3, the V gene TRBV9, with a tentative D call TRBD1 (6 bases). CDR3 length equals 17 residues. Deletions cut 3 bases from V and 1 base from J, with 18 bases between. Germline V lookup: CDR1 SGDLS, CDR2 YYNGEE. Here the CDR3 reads CASSASLTGFGTDTQYF. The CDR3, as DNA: TGTGCCAGCAGCGCGAGCCTCACAGGGTTCGGCACAGATACGCAGTATTTT.

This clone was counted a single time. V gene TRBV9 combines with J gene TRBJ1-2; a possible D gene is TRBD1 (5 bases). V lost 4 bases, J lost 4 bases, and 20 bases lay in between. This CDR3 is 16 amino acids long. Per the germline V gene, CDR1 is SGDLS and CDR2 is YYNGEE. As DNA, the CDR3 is TGTGCCAGCAGCCCCTCCCCGACGGGACGGACCTATGGCTACACCTTC. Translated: CASSPSPTGRTYGYTF.

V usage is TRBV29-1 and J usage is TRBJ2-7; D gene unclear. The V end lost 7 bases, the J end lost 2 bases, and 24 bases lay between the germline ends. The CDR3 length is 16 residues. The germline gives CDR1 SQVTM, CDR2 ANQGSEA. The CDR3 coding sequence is TGCAGCGCCGAGTTTCGCACTCGCAATTATACCTACGAGCAGTACTTC. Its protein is CSAEFRTRNYTYEQYF.

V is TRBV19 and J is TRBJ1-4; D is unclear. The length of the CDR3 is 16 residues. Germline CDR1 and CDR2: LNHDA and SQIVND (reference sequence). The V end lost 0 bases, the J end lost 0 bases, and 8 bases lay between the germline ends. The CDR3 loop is CASSIDHITTNEKLFF. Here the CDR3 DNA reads TGTGCCAGTAGTATAGATCATATTACAACTAATGAAAAACTGTTTTTT. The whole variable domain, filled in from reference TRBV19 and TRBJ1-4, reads DGGITQSPKYLFRKEGQNVTLSCEQNLNHDAMYWYRQDPGQGLRLIYYSQIVNDFQKGDIAEGYSVSREKKESFPLTVTSAQKNPTAFYLCASSIDHITTNEKLFFGSGTQLSVL.

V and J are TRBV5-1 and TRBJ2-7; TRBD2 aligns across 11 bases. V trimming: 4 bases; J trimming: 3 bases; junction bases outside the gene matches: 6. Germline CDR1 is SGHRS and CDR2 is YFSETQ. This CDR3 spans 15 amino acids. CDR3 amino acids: CASSKTSGSGYEQYF. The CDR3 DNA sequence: TGCGCCAGCAGCAAAACTAGCGGGAGCGGCTACGAGCAGTACTTC.

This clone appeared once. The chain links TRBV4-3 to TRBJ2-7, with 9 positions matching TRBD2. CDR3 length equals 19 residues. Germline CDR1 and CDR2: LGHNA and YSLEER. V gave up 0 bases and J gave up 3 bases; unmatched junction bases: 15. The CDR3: CASSQEPSSLAGRGYEQYF. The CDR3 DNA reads TGCGCCAGCAGCCAAGAACCCTCATCTCTAGCGGGACGGGGCTACGAGCAGTACTTC.

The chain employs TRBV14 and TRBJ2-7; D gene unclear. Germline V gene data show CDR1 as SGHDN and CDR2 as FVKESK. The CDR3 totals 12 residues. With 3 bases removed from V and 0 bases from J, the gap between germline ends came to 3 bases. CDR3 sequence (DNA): TGTGCCAGCAGCCAGATCTCCTACGAGCAGTACTTC. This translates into CASSQISYEQYF. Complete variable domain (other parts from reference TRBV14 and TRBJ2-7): EAGVTQFPSHSVIEKGQTVTLRCDPISGHDNLYWYRRVMGKEIKFLLHFVKESKQDESGMPNNRFLAERTGGTYSTLKVQPAELEDSGVYFCASSQISYEQYFGPGTRLTVT.

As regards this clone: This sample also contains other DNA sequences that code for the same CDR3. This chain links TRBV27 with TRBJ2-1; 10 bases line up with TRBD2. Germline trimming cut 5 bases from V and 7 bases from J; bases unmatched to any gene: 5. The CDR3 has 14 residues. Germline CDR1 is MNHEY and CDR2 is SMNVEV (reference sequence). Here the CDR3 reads CASSPRTSGNEQFF. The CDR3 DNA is TGTGCCAGCAGTCCGAGGACTAGCGGAAATGAGCAGTTCTTC.

The DNA for the CDR3 is TGCGCCAGCAGCCAGGGACACACCGGCTCCTACGAGCAGTACTTC. It encodes CASSQGHTGSYEQYF. This chain connects TRBV4-1 to TRBJ2-7; maybe TRBD1 (6 bases). V lost 3 bases and J lost 0, with 12 bases in between. This CDR3 is built from 15 residues. Germline CDR1 MGHRA, CDR2 YSYEKL.

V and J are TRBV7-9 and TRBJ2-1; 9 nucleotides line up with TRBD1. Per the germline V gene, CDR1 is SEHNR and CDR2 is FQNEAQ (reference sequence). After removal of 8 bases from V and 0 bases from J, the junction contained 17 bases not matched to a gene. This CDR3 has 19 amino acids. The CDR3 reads CASVPAGTGRLTSYNEQFF. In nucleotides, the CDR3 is TGTGCCAGCGTCCCCGCCGGGACAGGGCGACTAACCTCCTACAATGAGCAGTTCTTC.

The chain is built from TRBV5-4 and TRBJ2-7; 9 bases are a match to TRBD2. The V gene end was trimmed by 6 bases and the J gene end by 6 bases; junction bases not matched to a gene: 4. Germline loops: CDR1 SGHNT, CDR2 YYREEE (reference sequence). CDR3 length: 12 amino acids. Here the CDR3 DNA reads TGTGCCAGCACCCCGACTAGCGGCGAGCAGTACTTC. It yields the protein CASTPTSGEQYF.

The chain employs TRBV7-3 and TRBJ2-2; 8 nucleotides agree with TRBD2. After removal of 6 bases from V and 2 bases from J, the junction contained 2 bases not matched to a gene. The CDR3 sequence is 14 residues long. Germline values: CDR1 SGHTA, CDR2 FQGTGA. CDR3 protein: CASRLAGNTGELFF. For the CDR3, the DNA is TGTGCCAGCAGATTAGCGGGAAACACCGGGGAGCTGTTTTTT.

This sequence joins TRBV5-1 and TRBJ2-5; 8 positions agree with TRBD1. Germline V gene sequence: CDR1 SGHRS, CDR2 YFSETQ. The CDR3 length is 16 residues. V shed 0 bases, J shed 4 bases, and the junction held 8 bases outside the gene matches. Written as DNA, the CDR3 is TGCGCCAGCAGCTTGGAACAGGGGGTCGTAAGAGAGACCCAGTACTTC. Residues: CASSLEQGVVRETQYF.